Below, 15 T cell receptor beta chains from the same sample are listed, as sequenced in a study of T cell responses to AZD1222 COVID-19 vaccine. Produced via immunoSEQ multiplex PCR; TCRdb's table is partial and in-frame only. In the table there are tens of thousands of clones, approximately 82% of which are singletons. This specimen was peripheral blood, taken on day 0 of AZD1222 vaccination. These receptors were taken from an adult in good health.

The chain employs TRBV6-2 or TRBV6-3 and TRBJ2-7, with a possible D match to TRBD2 (5 bases). The CDR3 consists of 15 residues. Germline-derived CDR1 and CDR2 are MNHEY and SVGEGT. The germline V and J ends were trimmed by 0 bases and 2 bases, with 11 bases remaining between them. CDR3 in amino acids: CASSYSIRGPYEQYF. The CDR3, as DNA: TGTGCCAGCAGTTACTCGATCCGGGGTCCCTACGAGCAGTACTTC.

V usage is TRBV7-9 and J usage is TRBJ2-3; 14 bases match TRBD2. CDR1 SEHNR and CDR2 FQNEAQ come from the germline V gene (reference sequence). After removal of 1 base from V and 6 bases from J, the junction contained 6 bases not matched to a gene. The CDR3 is 17 amino acids. Here the CDR3 DNA reads TGTGCCAGCAGCTTAGGGGCCGGGACTAGCGGGAGTGATACGCAGTATTTT. Its protein product is CASSLGAGTSGSDTQYF.

The V call is TRBV27, the J call TRBJ2-3, with TRBD1 as a possible D gene (5 bases). The CDR3 is made up of 16 amino acids. Trimming took 4 bases from V and 2 from J, leaving 16 bases between them. Germline V gene sequence: CDR1 MNHEY, CDR2 SMNVEV (reference sequence). In nucleotides, the CDR3 is TGTGCCAGCAGTTCCCGCAGGGTGAGCCCCACAGATACGCAGTATTTT. This codes for CASSSRRVSPTDTQYF.

The gene calls are TRBV28 and TRBJ1-5; D gene uncertain. The CDR3 spans 14 residues. The V gene lost 2 bases and the J gene lost 3 bases, with 8 bases spanning the gap. CDR1 MDHEN and CDR2 SYDVKM come from the germline V gene. CDR3 DNA sequence: TGTGCCAGCAGTTTAGGTGGGATCAATCAGCCCCAGCATTTT. It is translated as CASSLGGINQPQHF.

The CDR3 sequence: CASSPSYRRAYEQYF. CDR3 in DNA: TGTGCCAGCAGTCCATCCTACCGAAGGGCCTACGAGCAGTACTTC. This rearrangement joins TRBV27 to TRBJ2-7; D gene uncertain. The CDR3 contains 15 residues. Between the trimmed V and J ends, which lost 5 bases and 2 bases, there was a span of 16 bases. Germline assignment: CDR1 MNHEY and CDR2 SMNVEV (reference sequence).

The rearrangement joins TRBV6-2 or TRBV6-3 to TRBJ2-2; D remains ambiguous. The V gene's germline CDR1 is MNHEY and CDR2 SVGEGT. This CDR3 comprises 11 residues. V gave up 5 bases and J gave up 5 bases, with 3 bases separating them. The DNA for the CDR3 is TGTGCCAGCAGTGGAACCGGGGAGCTGTTTTTT. As protein: CASSGTGELFF.

This chain connects TRBV5-6 to TRBJ2-6; TRBD2 agrees at 7 bases. The ends lost 3 bases at V and 2 bases at J; junction bases unmatched: 5. The germline gives CDR1 SGHDT, CDR2 YYEEEE. The CDR3 consists of 16 residues. CDR3 residues: CASSWGSGTGANVLTF. In DNA form, the CDR3 reads TGTGCCAGCAGCTGGGGCAGCGGGACTGGGGCCAACGTCCTGACTTTC.

The J gene is TRBJ1-2, the V gene TRBV5-1; D unclear. V was clipped by 4 bases and J by 6 bases, with 19 bases between them. Germline V CDR1 and CDR2: SGHRS, YFSETQ. This CDR3 is 15 amino acids long. In DNA, the CDR3 is TGCGCCAGCAGCCTGAAGACATCCCCTGTGAATGGCTACACCTTC. Residues: CASSLKTSPVNGYTF.

The chain uses TRBV5-1 and TRBJ1-1; TRBD1 agrees at 7 bases. The CDR3 has 15 amino acids. Germline loops: CDR1 SGHRS, CDR2 YFSETQ. V lost 4 bases, J lost 5 bases, and 11 bases stayed unmatched. CDR3: CASSVRQGRSTEAFF. The CDR3 coding sequence is TGCGCCAGCAGCGTCCGACAGGGTAGATCGACTGAAGCTTTCTTT.

CDR3 residues: CASSPSFQGSTEAFF. The CDR3 nucleotides are TGTGCCAGCTCACCGTCGTTTCAGGGGAGTACTGAAGCTTTCTTT. The rearrangement links TRBV18 to TRBJ1-1; perhaps TRBD1 as D (6 bases). The CDR3 is 15 residues long. The V gene's germline CDR1 is KGHSH and CDR2 LQKENI. Trimming cost V 3 bases and J 5 bases, with 16 bases left between them.

This rearrangement joins TRBV6-5 to TRBJ2-5, with 8 bases aligning to TRBD2. Germline assignment: CDR1 MNHEY and CDR2 SVGAGI. The ends lost 5 bases at V and 4 bases at J; junction bases unmatched: 6. The CDR3 loop spans 14 amino acids. This chain's CDR3 is CASSTGTRGETQYF. The DNA for the CDR3 is TGTGCCAGCAGTACCGGGACTAGAGGAGAGACCCAGTACTTC.

This clone was recorded a few times. The CDR3 region is CASSLLQGARNEQFF. CDR3 in DNA: TGCGCCAGCAGCTTGTTACAGGGGGCGAGAAATGAGCAGTTCTTC. The rearrangement links TRBV5-1 to TRBJ2-1; TRBD1 agrees at 9 bases. From germline, CDR1 is SGHRS and CDR2 YFSETQ. This CDR3 is built from 15 residues. V lost 1 base to trimming and J lost 7 bases; unmatched junction nucleotides: 6. Supplemented by reference TRBV5-1 and TRBJ2-1, the full variable domain reads KAGVTQTPRYLIKTRGQQVTLSCSPISGHRSVSWYQQTPGQGLQFLFEYFSETQRNKGNFPGRFSGRQFSNSRSEMNVSTLELGDSALYLCASSLLQGARNEQFFGPGTRLTVL.

This clone was found once. This chain connects TRBV19 to TRBJ1-1; D is unresolved. Trimming stripped 8 bases from V and 1 base from J, with 26 bases between. This CDR3 has 18 residues. Germline CDR1 and CDR2: LNHDA and SQIVND (reference sequence). The CDR3 reads CASRGDRFRQNPNTEAFF. DNA for the CDR3: TGTGCCAGTCGGGGTGATAGGTTCCGGCAGAACCCGAACACTGAAGCTTTCTTT.

The gene calls are TRBV15 and TRBJ2-7; maybe TRBD2 (5 bases). V dropped 0 bases and J dropped 5 bases, with 11 bases sitting between them. CDR1 LNHNV and CDR2 YYDKDF come from the germline V gene (reference sequence). CDR3 length equals 14 residues. The CDR3 reads CATSRDGLAHEQYF. DNA of the CDR3: TGTGCCACCAGCAGAGATGGCCTAGCCCACGAGCAGTACTTC.

This clone was observed a few times. The same CDR3 can be traced to other DNA sequences in this sample. The chain carries TRBV20-1 and TRBJ2-3; 9 bases are shared with TRBD2. The CDR3 is 14 residues long. V dropped 3 bases and J dropped 1; count of bases not matched to a gene: 2. Per the germline V gene, CDR1 is DFQATT and CDR2 is SNEGSKA (reference sequence). The CDR3 reads CSASSGSGTDTQYF. DNA for the CDR3: TGCAGTGCTAGTAGCGGGAGTGGCACAGATACGCAGTATTTT.